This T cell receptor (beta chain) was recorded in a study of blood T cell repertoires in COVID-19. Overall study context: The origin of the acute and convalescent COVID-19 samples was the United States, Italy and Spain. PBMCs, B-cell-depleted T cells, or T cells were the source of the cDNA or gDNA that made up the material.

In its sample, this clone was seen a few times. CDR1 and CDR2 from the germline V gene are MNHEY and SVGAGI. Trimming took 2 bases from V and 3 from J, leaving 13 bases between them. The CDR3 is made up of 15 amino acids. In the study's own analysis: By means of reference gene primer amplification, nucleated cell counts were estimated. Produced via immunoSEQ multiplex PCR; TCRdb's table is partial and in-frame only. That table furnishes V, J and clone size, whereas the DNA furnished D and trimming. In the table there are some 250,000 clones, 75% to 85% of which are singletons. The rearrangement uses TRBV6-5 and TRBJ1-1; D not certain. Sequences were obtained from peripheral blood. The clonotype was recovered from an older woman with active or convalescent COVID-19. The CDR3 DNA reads TGTGCCAGCAGTTACGGCCTCTCTCGGGACACTGAAGCTTTCTTT. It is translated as CASSYGLSRDTEAFF.